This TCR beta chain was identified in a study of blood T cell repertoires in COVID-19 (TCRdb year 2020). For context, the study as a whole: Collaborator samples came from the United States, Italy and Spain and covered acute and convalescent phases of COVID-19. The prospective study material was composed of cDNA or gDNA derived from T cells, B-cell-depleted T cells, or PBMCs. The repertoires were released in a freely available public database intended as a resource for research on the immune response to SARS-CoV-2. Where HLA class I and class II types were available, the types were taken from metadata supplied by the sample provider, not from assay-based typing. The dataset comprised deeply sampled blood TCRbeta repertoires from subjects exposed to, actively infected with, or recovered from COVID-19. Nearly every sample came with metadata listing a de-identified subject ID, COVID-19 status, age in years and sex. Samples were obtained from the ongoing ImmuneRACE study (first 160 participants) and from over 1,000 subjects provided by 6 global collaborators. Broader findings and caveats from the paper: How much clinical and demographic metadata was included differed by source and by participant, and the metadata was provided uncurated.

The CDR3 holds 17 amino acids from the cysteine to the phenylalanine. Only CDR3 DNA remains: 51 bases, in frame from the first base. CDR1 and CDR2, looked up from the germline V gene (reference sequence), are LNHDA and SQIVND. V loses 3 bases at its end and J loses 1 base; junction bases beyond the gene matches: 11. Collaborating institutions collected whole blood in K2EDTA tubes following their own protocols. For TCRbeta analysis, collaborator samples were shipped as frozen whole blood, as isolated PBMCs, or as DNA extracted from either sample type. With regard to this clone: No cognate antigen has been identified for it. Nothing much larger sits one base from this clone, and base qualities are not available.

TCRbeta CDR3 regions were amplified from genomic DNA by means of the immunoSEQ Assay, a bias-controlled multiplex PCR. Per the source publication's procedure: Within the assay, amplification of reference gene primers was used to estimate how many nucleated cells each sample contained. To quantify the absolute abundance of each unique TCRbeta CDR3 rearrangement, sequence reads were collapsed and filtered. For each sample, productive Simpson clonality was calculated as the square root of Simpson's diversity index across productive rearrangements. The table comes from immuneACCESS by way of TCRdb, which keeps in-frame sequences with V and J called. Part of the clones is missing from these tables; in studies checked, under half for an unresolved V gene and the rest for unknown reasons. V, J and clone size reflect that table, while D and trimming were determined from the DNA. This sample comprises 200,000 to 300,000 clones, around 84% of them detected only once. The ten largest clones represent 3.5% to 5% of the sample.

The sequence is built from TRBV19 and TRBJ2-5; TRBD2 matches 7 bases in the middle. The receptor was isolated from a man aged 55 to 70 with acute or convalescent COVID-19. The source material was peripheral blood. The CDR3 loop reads CASSMRARLASQETQYF. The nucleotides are TGTGCCAGTAGTATGAGAGCGCGACTAGCTTCCCAAGAGACCCAGTACTTC.